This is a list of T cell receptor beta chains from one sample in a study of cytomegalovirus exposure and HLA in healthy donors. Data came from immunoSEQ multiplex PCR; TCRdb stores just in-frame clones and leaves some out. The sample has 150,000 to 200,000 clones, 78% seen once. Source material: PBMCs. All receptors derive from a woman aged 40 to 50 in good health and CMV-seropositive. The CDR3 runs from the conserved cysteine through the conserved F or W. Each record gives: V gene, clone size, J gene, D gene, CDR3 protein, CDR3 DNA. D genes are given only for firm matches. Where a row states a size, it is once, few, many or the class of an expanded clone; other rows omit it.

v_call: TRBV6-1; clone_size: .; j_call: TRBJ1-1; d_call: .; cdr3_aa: CASSEAPLNTEAFF; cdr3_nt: TGTGCCAGCAGTGAAGCTCCCCTCAACACTGAAGCTTTCTTT
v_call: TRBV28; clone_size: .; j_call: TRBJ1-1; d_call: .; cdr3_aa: CASRREGVNTEAFF; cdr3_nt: TGTGCCAGCAGGAGGGAGGGTGTGAACACTGAAGCTTTCTTT
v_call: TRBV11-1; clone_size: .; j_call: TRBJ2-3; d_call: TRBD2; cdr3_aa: CASSSELAGGTDTQYF; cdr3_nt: TGTGCCAGCAGTTCCGAACTAGCGGGGGGAACAGATACGCAGTATTTT
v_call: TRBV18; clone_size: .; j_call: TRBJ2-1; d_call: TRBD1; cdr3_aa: CASSPRQGGYNEQFF; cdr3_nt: TGTGCCAGCTCACCGAGACAGGGGGGATACAATGAGCAGTTCTTC
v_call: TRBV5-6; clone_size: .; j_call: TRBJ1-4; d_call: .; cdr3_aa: CASTTGTHNEKLFF; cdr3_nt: TGTGCCAGCACCACCGGGACACATAATGAAAAACTGTTTTTT
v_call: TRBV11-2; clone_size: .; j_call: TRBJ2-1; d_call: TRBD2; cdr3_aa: CASSFGGGWFEQFF; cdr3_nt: TGTGCCAGCAGCTTTGGCGGGGGGTGGTTTGAGCAGTTCTTC
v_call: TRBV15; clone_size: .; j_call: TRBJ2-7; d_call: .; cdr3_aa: CATSRGWQERYEQYF; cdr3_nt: TGTGCCACCAGCAGAGGATGGCAGGAACGCTACGAGCAGTACTTC
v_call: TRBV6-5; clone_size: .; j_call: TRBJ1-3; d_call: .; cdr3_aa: CASSPGVSGNTIYF; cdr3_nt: TGTGCCAGCAGTCCCGGAGTCTCTGGAAACACCATATATTTT
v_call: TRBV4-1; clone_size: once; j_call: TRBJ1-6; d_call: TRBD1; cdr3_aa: CASSHMTGPSPLHF; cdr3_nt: TGCGCCAGCAGCCACATGACAGGGCCCTCACCCCTCCACTTT
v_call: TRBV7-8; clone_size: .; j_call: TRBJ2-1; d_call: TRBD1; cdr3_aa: CASTLRRTGVGQFF; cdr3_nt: TGTGCCAGCACCTTACGTCGAACAGGGGTCGGGCAGTTCTTC
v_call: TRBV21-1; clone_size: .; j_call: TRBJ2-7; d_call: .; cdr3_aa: CASSADRDRAAYEQYF; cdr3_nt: TGTGCCAGCAGCGCTGACCGGGACAGGGCGGCCTACGAGCAGTACTTC
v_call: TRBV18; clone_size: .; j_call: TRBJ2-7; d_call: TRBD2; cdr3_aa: CASSPSGGAYEQYF; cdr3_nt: TGTGCCAGCTCACCTAGCGGGGGGGCTTACGAGCAGTACTTC
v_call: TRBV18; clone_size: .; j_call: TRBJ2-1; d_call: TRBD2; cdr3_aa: CASSPPGTSARNEQFF; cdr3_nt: TGTGCCAGCTCACCACCTGGGACTAGCGCCCGCAATGAGCAGTTCTTC
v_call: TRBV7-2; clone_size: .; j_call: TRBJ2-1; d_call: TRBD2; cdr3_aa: CASSWNGGGWDNEQFF; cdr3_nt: TGTGCCAGCAGCTGGAACGGGGGGGGATGGGACAATGAGCAGTTCTTC
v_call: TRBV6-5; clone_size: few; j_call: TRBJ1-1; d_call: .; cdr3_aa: CASRRMNTEAFF; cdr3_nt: TGTGCCAGCCGGCGGATGAACACTGAAGCTTTCTTT
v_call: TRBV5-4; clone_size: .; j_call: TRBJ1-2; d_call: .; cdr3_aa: CASSLDPTPLDGYTF; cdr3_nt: TGTGCCAGCAGCTTGGACCCGACACCGTTGGATGGCTACACCTTC
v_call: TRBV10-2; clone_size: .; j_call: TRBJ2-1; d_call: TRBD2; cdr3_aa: CASKTSGGGEQFF; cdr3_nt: TGCGCCAGCAAGACTAGCGGGGGAGGTGAGCAGTTCTTC
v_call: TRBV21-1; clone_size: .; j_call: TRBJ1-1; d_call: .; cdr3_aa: CASSLLRTDEAFF; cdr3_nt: TGTGCCAGCAGTCTCCTCAGGACAGATGAAGCTTTCTTT
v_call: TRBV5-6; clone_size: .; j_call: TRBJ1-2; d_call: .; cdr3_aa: CASSSSLEGGYTF; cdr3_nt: TGTGCCAGCAGCTCTAGCCTAGAGGGTGGCTACACCTTC
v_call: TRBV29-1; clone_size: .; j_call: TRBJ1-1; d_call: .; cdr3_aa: CSVATAYEAFF; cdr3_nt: TGCAGCGTGGCGACAGCGTATGAAGCTTTCTTT
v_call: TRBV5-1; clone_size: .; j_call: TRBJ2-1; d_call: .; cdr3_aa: CASSLVQGLVDEQFF; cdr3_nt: TGCGCCAGCAGCTTGGTTCAGGGGTTGGTCGATGAGCAGTTCTTC
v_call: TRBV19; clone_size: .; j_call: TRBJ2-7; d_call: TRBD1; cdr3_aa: CASSSTGTGNYYF; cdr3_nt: TGTGCCAGTAGTAGTACCGGGACAGGGAATTACTACTTC
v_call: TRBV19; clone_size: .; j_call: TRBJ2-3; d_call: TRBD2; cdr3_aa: CASRTSGYTDTQYF; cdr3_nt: TGTGCCAGCCGGACTAGCGGATACACAGATACGCAGTATTTT
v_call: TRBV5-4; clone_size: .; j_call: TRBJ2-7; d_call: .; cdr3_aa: CASSLGQEQYF; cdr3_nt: TGTGCCAGCAGCTTGGGGCAGGAGCAGTACTTC
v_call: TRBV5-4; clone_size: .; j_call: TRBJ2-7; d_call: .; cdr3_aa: CASSLAGGHEQYF; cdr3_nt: TGTGCCAGCAGCTTGGCCGGGGGGCACGAGCAGTACTTC
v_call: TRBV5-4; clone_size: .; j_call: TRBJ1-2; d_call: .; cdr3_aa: CASSLQAGIEGYTF; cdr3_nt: TGTGCCAGCAGCTTGCAGGCCGGTATTGAGGGCTACACCTTC
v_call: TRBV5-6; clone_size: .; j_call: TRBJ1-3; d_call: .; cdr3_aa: CASSGTARSGNTIYF; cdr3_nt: TGTGCCAGCAGCGGAACAGCTCGCTCTGGAAACACCATATATTTT
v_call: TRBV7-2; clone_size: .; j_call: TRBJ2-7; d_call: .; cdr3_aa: CASRPPGLEQYF; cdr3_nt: TGTGCCAGCAGGCCTCCGGGGTTAGAGCAGTACTTC
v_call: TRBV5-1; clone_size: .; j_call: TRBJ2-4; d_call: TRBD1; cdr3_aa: CASSPEPTGRAKNSQYF; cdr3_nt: TGCGCCAGCAGCCCGGAACCGACAGGGAGAGCCAAAAACAGTCAGTACTTC
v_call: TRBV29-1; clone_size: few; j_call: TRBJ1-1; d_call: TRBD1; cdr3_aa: CSVGGQGSTEAFF; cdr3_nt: TGCAGCGTTGGGGGACAGGGTTCCACTGAAGCTTTCTTT
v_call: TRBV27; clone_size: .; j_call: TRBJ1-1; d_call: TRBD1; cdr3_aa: CASSSLGADRELRYNTEAFF; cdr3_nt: TGTGCCAGCAGTTCCCTCGGTGCCGACAGGGAGTTGAGGTATAACACTGAAGCTTTCTTT
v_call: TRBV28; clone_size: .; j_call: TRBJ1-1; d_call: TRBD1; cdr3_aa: CASRNRGRTEAFF; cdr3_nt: TGTGCCAGCCGAAACAGGGGGCGTACTGAAGCTTTCTTT
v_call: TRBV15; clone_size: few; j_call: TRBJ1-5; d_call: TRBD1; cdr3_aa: CATSISDRVGQPQHF; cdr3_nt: TGTGCCACCAGCATATCAGACAGGGTCGGCCAGCCCCAGCATTTT
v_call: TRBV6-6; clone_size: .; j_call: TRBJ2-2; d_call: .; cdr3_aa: CASSPRTVANTGELFF; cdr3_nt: TGTGCCAGCAGTCCCCGGACAGTTGCGAACACCGGGGAGCTGTTTTTT
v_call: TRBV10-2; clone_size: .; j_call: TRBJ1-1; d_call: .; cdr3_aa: CATSTTGETEAFF; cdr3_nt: TGCGCCACCTCGACGACAGGTGAGACTGAAGCTTTCTTT
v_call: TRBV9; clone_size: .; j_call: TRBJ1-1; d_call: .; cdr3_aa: CASSGYRAGTEAFF; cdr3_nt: TGTGCCAGCAGCGGGTACAGGGCTGGCACTGAAGCTTTCTTT
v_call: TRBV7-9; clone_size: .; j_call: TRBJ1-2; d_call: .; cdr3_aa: CASSLPGAGYTF; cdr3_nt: TGTGCCAGCAGCTTGCCTGGGGCCGGCTACACCTTC
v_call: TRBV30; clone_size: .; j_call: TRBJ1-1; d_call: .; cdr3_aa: CAWRQGVPEAFF; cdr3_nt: TGTGCCTGGAGGCAAGGGGTCCCTGAAGCTTTCTTT
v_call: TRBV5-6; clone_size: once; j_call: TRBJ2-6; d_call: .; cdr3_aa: CASSHQGPGANVLTF; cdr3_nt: TGTGCCAGCAGCCATCAGGGTCCTGGGGCCAACGTCCTGACTTTC
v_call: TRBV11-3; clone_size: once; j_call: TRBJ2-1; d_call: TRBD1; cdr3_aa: CASSTGQGGYNEQFF; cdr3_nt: TGTGCCAGCAGCACGGGACAGGGGGGATACAATGAGCAGTTCTTC
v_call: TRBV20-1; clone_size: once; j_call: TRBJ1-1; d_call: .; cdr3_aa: CSGTEDTEAFF; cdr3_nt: TGCAGTGGGACAGAAGATACAGAAGCTTTCTTT
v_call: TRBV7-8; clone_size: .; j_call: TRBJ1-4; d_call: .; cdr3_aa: CASSLPGDEKLFF; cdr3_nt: TGTGCCAGCAGCTTACCGGGGGATGAAAAACTGTTTTTT
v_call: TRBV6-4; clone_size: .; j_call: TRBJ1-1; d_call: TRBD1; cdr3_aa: CASSAGGNTEAFF; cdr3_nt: TGTGCCAGCAGTGCAGGGGGGAACACTGAAGCTTTCTTT
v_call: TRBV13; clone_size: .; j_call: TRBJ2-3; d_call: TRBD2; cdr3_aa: CASSLGLGGGLAGEDTQYF; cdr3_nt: TGTGCCAGCAGCTTAGGCCTAGGAGGGGGGTTAGCGGGGGAGGATACGCAGTATTTT
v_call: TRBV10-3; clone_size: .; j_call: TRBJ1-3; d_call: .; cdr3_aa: CAISEAGKDSGNTIYF; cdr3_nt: TGTGCCATCAGTGAGGCGGGCAAAGACTCTGGAAACACCATATATTTT
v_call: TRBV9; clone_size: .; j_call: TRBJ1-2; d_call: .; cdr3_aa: CASSGAGVGDGYTF; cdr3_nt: TGTGCCAGCAGCGGAGCGGGAGTGGGAGACGGCTACACCTTC
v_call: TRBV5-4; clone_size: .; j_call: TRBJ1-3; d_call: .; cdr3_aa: CASSLLGPGNTIYF; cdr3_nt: TGTGCCAGCAGCCTGCTGGGGCCCGGAAACACCATATATTTT
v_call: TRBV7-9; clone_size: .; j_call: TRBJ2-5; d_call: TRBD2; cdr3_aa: CATWTSQETQYF; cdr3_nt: TGTGCCACCTGGACTAGCCAAGAGACCCAGTACTTC
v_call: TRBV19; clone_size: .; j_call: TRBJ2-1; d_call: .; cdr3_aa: CAIKPSGDNEQFF; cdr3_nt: TGTGCCATTAAGCCAAGCGGTGACAATGAGCAGTTCTTC
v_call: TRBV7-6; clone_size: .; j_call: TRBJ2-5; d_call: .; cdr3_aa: CASSLGYSGETQYF; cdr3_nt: TGTGCCAGCAGCTTGGGGTATTCGGGGGAGACCCAGTACTTC
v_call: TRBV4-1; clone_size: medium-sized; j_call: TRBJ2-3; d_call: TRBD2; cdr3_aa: CASSGSGGGADTQYF; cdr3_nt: TGCGCCAGCAGCGGTAGCGGGGGAGGGGCAGATACGCAGTATTTT
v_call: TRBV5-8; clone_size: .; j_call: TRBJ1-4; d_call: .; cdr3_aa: CASSAIRAEKLFF; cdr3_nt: TGTGCCAGCAGCGCTATCCGCGCCGAAAAACTGTTTTTT
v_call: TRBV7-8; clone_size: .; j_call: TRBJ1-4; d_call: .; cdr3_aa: CASGRSSGPDEKLFF; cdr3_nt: TGTGCCAGCGGGCGCTCGTCAGGGCCCGATGAAAAACTGTTTTTT
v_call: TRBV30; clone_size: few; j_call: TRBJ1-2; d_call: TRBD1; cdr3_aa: CAWSQNRGYGYTF; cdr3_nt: TGTGCCTGGAGTCAAAACAGGGGCTATGGCTACACCTTC